This paragraph covers one T cell receptor (beta chain) sequence. This entry is derived from a study of blood T cell repertoires in COVID-19. Turning to the study itself: Samples came from the United States, Italy and Spain, spanning acute and convalescent COVID-19. From T cells, B-cell-depleted T cells, or PBMCs came the material, which was cDNA or gDNA.

The ends were cut back, 5 bases at V and 5 bases at J, with 12 bases in the middle. The CDR3 extends over 13 amino acids. CDR1 SGHDN and CDR2 FVKESK come from the germline V gene. TCRdb's table, derived via immunoSEQ multiplex PCR, lists solely in-frame clones and lacks some. The sample carries 250,000 to 300,000 clones, approximately 87% recorded once. The clonotype originates from a man aged 55 to 70 who had recovered from COVID-19. This rearrangement joins TRBV14 to TRBJ1-1; D remains unclear. The sequenced sample consisted of peripheral blood. CDR3 DNA sequence: TGTGCCAGCAGCAACTACCTAAGGACTGAAGCTTTCTTT. This encodes CASSNYLRTEAFF.